This note documents a single T cell receptor beta chain sequence. This receptor's antigen is unknown. Nothing much larger sits one base from this clone, and base qualities are not available. These data are taken from a study of T cells after yellow fever vaccination (dated by TCRdb to between 2018 and 2021). Regarding the research as a whole: The SMART-Seq v4 Ultra Low Input RNA kit was used to prepare libraries from fractions with low cell numbers. Bulk TCR alpha and beta repertoires were sequenced longitudinally to track T-cell clones before and after primary and booster YFV17D yellow fever vaccination. The cohort comprised two healthy male donors, one aged 18 to 30 and one aged 30 to 40 years. Blood samples were taken at several timepoints before and after primary and secondary immunization, and bulk PBMC replicates and cell subsets were isolated.

Synthesis of TCR cDNA relied on 5'RACE template switching, a step that introduced a universal primer site along with unique molecular identifiers. Priming of cDNA synthesis was performed from both the TCR alpha and TCR beta constant segments. Libraries were amplified in two PCR steps, with sample barcodes and sequencing adapters added in the second step. Sequencing of the libraries was done on either Illumina HiSeq 2500 (2x100 bp) or NovaSeq (2x150 bp). The paper's processing steps were these. MIGEC handled demultiplexing of reads and collapsing into UMI consensus sequences, while MiXCR performed V(D)J alignment. Using edgeR on replicate PBMC samples, clonotypes were called vaccine-responding if FDR was below 0.01 and the log2 fold change was above 5 up to day 15. CD4 or CD8 identity was assigned to each bulk clonotype according to whether the clonotype was present at higher abundance in the sequenced CD4 repertoire or the sequenced CD8 repertoire. Using fastp trimming at Q25 and MiXCR clonotype assembly, TCRdb reanalyzed the public sequencing data and kept in-frame beta chains. When rows share a CDR3 protein, they turn into one entry using the most common DNA and genes. The V and J calls follow TCRdb's processing rather than the paper's. The sample data list more than 450,000 distinct CDR3 sequences, and just over 20% of these were observed just once. The top ten hold about 17% of the sample.

Per the publication, the treatment or condition label means: live attenuated yellow fever vaccine strain. At each blood-draw timepoint, two biological replicates of bulk PBMCs were obtained. PBMCs were isolated from peripheral blood using a standard Ficoll-Paque protocol. TriZol was used to extract RNA from bulk PBMCs, from CD4 and CD8 fractions, and from dextramer-positive and dextramer-negative fractions. Overall study results and their limits: A small share of clonotypes occurred in both CD4 and CD8 compartments, likely arising from convergent recombination. Computational filtering was needed because FACS-sorted repertoires could contain abundant contaminating clonotypes from the bulk population. Compared with the primary T-cell response, the secondary T-cell response was faster but weaker, reaching its peak on day 5 rather than on day 15. After the booster, most of the clones that had expanded following primary vaccination were detected again (just under 97% of CD4 and 80% to 90% of CD8), which suggests that memory was broadly maintained. Because the study included only a couple of donors, the extent to which the findings can be generalized is limited.

CDR1 is given as LNHDA and CDR2 as SQIVND, both from the germline V gene (reference sequence). From cysteine to phenylalanine, the CDR3 is 13 amino acids long. Here the CDR3 DNA is all that survives: 39 bases in frame from base 1. V is pared back by 3 bases and J by 4 bases, with 8 bases lying between the germline termini. The sample consisted of PBMCs, taken 20 to 25 days after the first yellow fever vaccination. The chain couples TRBV19 to TRBJ2-3, and TRBD2 may be the D gene, going by 7 matching bases. This sequence originates from a man between 18 and 29 years old who received the YFV17D yellow fever vaccine. In nucleotides, the sequence is TGTGCCAGTAGTATGGGGGGGCCAGATACGCAGTATTTT. This yields the protein CASSMGGPDTQYF.